This T cell receptor (beta chain) was captured by sequencing in a study of T cells in Graves' hyperthyroidism and ophthalmopathy. As regards this clonotype: This may arise from a read error, as a much more abundant clone is one base away.

Template material for amplifying TCR beta CDR3 regions consisted of RNA transcripts. TCR CDR3 underwent first-round RT-PCR with the HTBI primer set. TCRdb reprocessed the multiplex PCR reads via MiXCR and lists one record per CDR3 protein. The sample holds about 350,000 distinct CDR3 sequences, roughly 15% seen once. This CDR3 has 16 amino acids. The germline V gene has CDR1 SGHAT and CDR2 FQNNGV. Trimming cost V 5 bases and J 0 bases, with 13 bases left between them. The gene calls are TRBV11-2 and TRBJ2-2; D is uncertain. The receptor comes from a middle-aged woman with Graves' ophthalmopathy. Sequencing was done on a sample of blood. The CDR3, as DNA: TGTGCCAGCAGCCCACAGACTGGATCGAACACCGGGGAGCTGTTTTTT. Translation: CASSPQTGSNTGELFF.